This entry lists 30 T cell receptor beta chains sequenced from one sample in a study of a mutant IDH1 vaccine in newly diagnosed glioma. These receptors are not linked to any known antigen. Regarding time point: week 23, last vaccination. The study gave 300 ug of mutant IDH1 20-mer peptide per vaccine dose, with topical imiquimod. Produced via immunoSEQ multiplex PCR; TCRdb's table is partial and in-frame only. Among 25,000 to 30,000 clones listed, around 83% were seen once. Sequencing used PBMCs, obtained from a glioma patient whose treatment included an IDH1 peptide vaccine. These receptors all come from a woman aged 25 to 45 with glioma.

This chain uses TRBV14 with TRBJ1-2, with D uncertain. Per the germline V gene, CDR1 is SGHDN and CDR2 is FVKESK. The CDR3 contains 13 residues. Trimming cost V 0 bases and J 4 bases, with 6 bases left between them. The CDR3 is CASSQEYRYGYTF. As DNA, the CDR3 is TGTGCCAGCAGCCAAGAGTATCGCTATGGCTACACCTTC.

The chain combines TRBV4-1 with TRBJ2-3; D possibly corresponds to TRBD2 (7 bases). The CDR3 is made up of 18 amino acids. V was trimmed by 3 bases and J by 0 bases, leaving 19 bases between them. Germline CDR1 is MGHRA and CDR2 is YSYEKL. The CDR3 is CASSQRGGVNPSTDTQYF. As DNA, the CDR3 is TGCGCCAGCAGCCAGAGGGGGGGCGTAAACCCTAGCACAGATACGCAGTATTTT.

This clone came up a few times. J is TRBJ2-4 and V is TRBV30, with D perhaps TRBD2 (5 bases). V lost 0 bases to trimming and J lost 6 bases, with 9 bases between them. The germline V gene encodes CDR1 GTSNPN and CDR2 SVGIG (reference sequence). This CDR3 comprises 13 residues. CDR3 sequence: CAWSVPGVNIQYF. In nucleotides, the CDR3 is TGTGCCTGGAGTGTACCCGGGGTAAACATTCAGTACTTC.

The rearrangement links TRBV30 to TRBJ1-1; D uncertain. The V gene's germline CDR1 is GTSNPN and CDR2 SVGIG (reference sequence). This CDR3 has 13 amino acids. Trimming left V 5 bases short and J 4 bases short, with 14 bases between. The CDR3 loop is CAWSGGKGTEAFF. CDR3 nucleotides: TGTGCCTGGTCTGGAGGGAAGGGCACTGAAGCTTTCTTT. The full variable domain, its missing parts supplied by reference TRBV30 and TRBJ1-1, is SQTIHQWPATLVQPVGSPLSLECTVEGTSNPNLYWYRQAAGRGLQLLFYSVGIGQISSEVPQNLSASRPQDRQFILSSKKLLLSDSGFYLCAWSGGKGTEAFFGQGTRLTVV.

This chain connects TRBV9 to TRBJ2-3; D is uncertain. V dropped 2 bases and J dropped 4 bases, with 2 bases sitting between them. Germline assignment: CDR1 SGDLS and CDR2 YYNGEE. There are 11 residues in the CDR3. This chain's CDR3 is CASSVADTQYF. CDR3 nucleotide sequence: TGTGCCAGCAGCGTGGCAGATACGCAGTATTTT. The full variable domain, completed using reference TRBV9 and TRBJ2-3, is DSGVTQTPKHLITATGQRVTLRCSPRSGDLSVYWYQQSLDQGLQFLIQYYNGEERAKGNILERFSAQQFPDLHSELNLSSLELGDSALYFCASSVADTQYFGPGTRLTVL.

This chain links TRBV5-6 with TRBJ1-1, with a tentative D call TRBD1 (5 bases). In germline, CDR1 is SGHDT, CDR2 YYEEEE. The CDR3 loop spans 17 amino acids. With 2 bases removed from V and 4 bases from J, the gap between germline ends came to 21 bases. The CDR3 region is CASSFLSRTGKGTEAFF. The CDR3 region has the DNA TGTGCCAGCAGCTTCCTTTCCCGTACAGGAAAGGGCACTGAAGCTTTCTTT.

The chain links TRBV6-1 to TRBJ1-2; D is uncertain. The CDR3 has 12 residues. Trimming pared 5 bases from V and 4 bases from J, leaving 8 bases between. CDR1 MNHNS and CDR2 SASEGT come from the germline V gene. In DNA, the CDR3 is TGTGCCAGCAGTCGGGGAGTCTATGGCTACACCTTC. Encoded protein: CASSRGVYGYTF.

The sample holds a few counts of this clone. V and J are TRBV20-1 and TRBJ1-2; D ambiguous. The V gene's germline CDR1 is DFQATT and CDR2 SNEGSKA (reference sequence). V shed 5 bases and J shed 8 bases, with 12 bases lying between them. The CDR3 has 11 amino acids. The DNA of the CDR3 is TGCAGTGCTGCAGACATGGGCGGCTACACCTTC. Residues: CSAADMGGYTF.

This rearrangement joins TRBV7-9 to TRBJ1-2, with TRBD1 as a possible D gene (5 bases). The CDR3 is 16 residues long. Germline V gene lookup returns CDR1 SEHNR and CDR2 FQNEAQ (reference sequence). V was pared by 2 bases and J by 4 bases, with 17 bases between. CDR3 DNA: TGTGCCAGCAGCTTATTTAGTGGGGACGGTGGCTATGGCTACACCTTC. This sequence encodes CASSLFSGDGGYGYTF.

This chain connects TRBV4-2 to TRBJ2-7; the match to TRBD2 covers 8 bases. Germline CDR1 and CDR2: LGHNA and YNFKEQ. V gave up 3 bases and J gave up 2 bases; unmatched junction bases: 6. The CDR3 is made up of 15 amino acids. The CDR3 is CASSHDSGAAYEQYF. The CDR3 DNA reads TGTGCCAGCAGCCACGATAGCGGGGCCGCCTACGAGCAGTACTTC.

V and J are TRBV10-3 and TRBJ1-2, with D possibly matching TRBD1 (5 bases). Between the trimmed V and J ends, which lost 0 bases and 1 base, there was a span of 9 bases. The CDR3 sequence is 15 residues long. CDR1 is ENHRY and CDR2 is SYGVKD in the germline V gene. CDR3 protein: CAISESQGYNYGYTF. The CDR3 DNA is TGTGCCATCAGTGAGTCGCAGGGTTATAACTATGGCTACACCTTC.

The chain carries TRBV27 and TRBJ1-1; D is uncertain. V dropped 7 bases and J dropped 0 bases, with 12 bases sitting between them. Germline lookup yields CDR1 MNHEY and CDR2 SMNVEV (reference sequence). This CDR3 is built from 14 residues. The CDR3 coding sequence is TGTGCCAGCAAGGGCGGCGCAGTGAACACTGAAGCTTTCTTT. Translation gives CASKGGAVNTEAFF.

The chain recombines TRBV5-1 with TRBJ1-2; maybe TRBD1 (6 bases). The CDR3 totals 13 residues. V was clipped by 4 bases and J by 4 bases, with 11 bases between them. The germline gives CDR1 SGHRS, CDR2 YFSETQ. In DNA form, the CDR3 reads TGCGCCAGCAGCCGGGGGCCGGTCTATGGCTACACCTTC. Translated, it gives CASSRGPVYGYTF.

This clone was counted only a few times. This sample also contains other DNA sequences that code for the same CDR3. The chain links TRBV5-1 to TRBJ1-3; D may be TRBD1 (6 bases). CDR3 length: 14 residues. Germline V CDR1 and CDR2: SGHRS, YFSETQ. V was shortened by 1 base and J by 4 bases, with 9 bases between the two germline ends. CDR3 coding DNA: TGCGCCAGCAGCTTGACAGGGTCGGGAAACACCATATATTTT. It specifies CASSLTGSGNTIYF.

This chain connects TRBV6-5 to TRBJ1-5; perhaps TRBD1 as D (6 bases). The length of the CDR3 is 12 residues. The V gene lost 8 bases and the J gene lost 5 bases, with 10 bases spanning the gap. Germline values: CDR1 MNHEY, CDR2 SVGAGI. The CDR3 spells CASGGPDQPQHF. The CDR3 nucleotides read TGTGCCAGCGGGGGGCCCGATCAGCCCCAGCATTTT.

The V call is TRBV19, the J call TRBJ1-5; a weak D match, TRBD1 (6 bases). The length of the CDR3 is 16 residues. Trimming cost V 5 bases and J 6 bases, with 20 bases left between them. The germline gives CDR1 LNHDA, CDR2 SQIVND (reference sequence). The CDR3: CASSPLSGGSGQPQHF. In DNA form, the CDR3 reads TGTGCCAGTAGTCCCCTGAGTGGGGGCTCAGGTCAGCCCCAGCATTTT.

Notes on this clone: Other DNA sequences in this specimen translate into the identical CDR3. This sequence joins TRBV5-4 and TRBJ2-7; 8 bases fit TRBD1. From germline, CDR1 is SGHNT and CDR2 YYREEE (reference sequence). The length of the CDR3 is 15 residues. The trim removed 4 bases at V and 1 base at J, leaving 7 bases unmatched. Written as DNA, the CDR3 is TGTGCCAGCAGCACACAGGACAGGGTATCCTACGAGCAGTACTTC. It specifies CASSTQDRVSYEQYF.

The V and J genes are TRBV4-2 and TRBJ2-7; D remains ambiguous. Germline lookup yields CDR1 LGHNA and CDR2 YNFKEQ. The CDR3 sequence is 12 residues long. The V and J ends lost 2 bases and 1 base respectively, with 3 bases between them. CDR3 protein: CASSQSSYEQYF. The CDR3 region has the DNA TGTGCCAGCAGCCAATCTTCCTACGAGCAGTACTTC.

A single count supports this clone. The chain's CDR3 is CASSLAGLRTDTQYF. The CDR3 DNA is TGCGCCAGCAGCTTGGCTGGACTTCGCACAGATACGCAGTATTTT. V is TRBV5-1 and J is TRBJ2-3, with D possibly matching TRBD2 (5 bases). The length of the CDR3 is 15 residues. Per the germline V gene, CDR1 is SGHRS and CDR2 is YFSETQ. Trimming removed 0 bases from V and 1 base from J, with 9 bases in between.

The genes are TRBV5-1 and TRBJ1-1; D is unresolved. Germline V CDR1 and CDR2: SGHRS, YFSETQ. V lost 4 bases to trimming and J lost 1 base, with 11 bases between them. The CDR3 totals 14 residues. CDR3 in DNA: TGCGCCAGCAGCAGAGGACTGGAGAACACTGAAGCTTTCTTT. Its protein is CASSRGLENTEAFF.

The chain carries TRBV4-1 and TRBJ2-7; TRBD1 aligns across 8 bases. The CDR3 length is 14 residues. CDR1 is MGHRA, CDR2 YSYEKL, per germline. V trimming: 3 bases; J trimming: 2 bases; junction bases outside the gene matches: 3. CDR3 DNA sequence: TGCGCCAGCAGCCAGGCACAGGGGGCCTACGAGCAGTACTTC. Its translation is CASSQAQGAYEQYF.

The chain has TRBV6-5 and TRBJ1-4; D gene uncertain. The CDR3 is made up of 14 amino acids. The germline V and J ends were trimmed by 6 bases and 0 bases, with 8 bases remaining between them. The germline V gene has CDR1 MNHEY and CDR2 SVGAGI. The CDR3: CASSPITTNEKLFF. CDR3 nucleotides: TGTGCCAGCAGCCCCATAACAACTAATGAAAAACTGTTTTTT.

CDR3 amino acids: CASSAQGSYGYTF. In nucleotides, the CDR3 is TGTGCCAGCAGTGCCCAGGGTTCCTATGGCTACACCTTC. The rearrangement joins TRBV2 to TRBJ1-2, with a possible D match to TRBD1 (5 bases). Trimming stripped 4 bases from V and 4 bases from J, with 10 bases between. Germline-derived CDR1 and CDR2 are SNHLY and FYNNEI. This CDR3 has 13 amino acids.

This clone was observed a handful of times. V and J are TRBV5-1 and TRBJ1-1; no definite D call. CDR1 and CDR2 from the germline V gene are SGHRS and YFSETQ. This CDR3 spans 12 amino acids. The V end lost 0 bases, the J end lost 11 bases, and 11 bases lay between the germline ends. CDR3 region: CASSLDQSLAFF. CDR3 nucleotides: TGCGCCAGCAGCTTGGATCAGAGTCTCGCTTTCTTT.

V usage is TRBV11-2 and J usage is TRBJ2-7; TRBD1 matches 9 bases. Germline values: CDR1 SGHAT, CDR2 FQNNGV. The trim removed 2 bases at V and 7 bases at J, leaving 6 bases unmatched. The CDR3 contains 14 residues. CDR3 sequence reads: CASSLTDRGTEQYF. The CDR3 region has the DNA TGTGCCAGCAGCTTAACTGACAGGGGGACGGAGCAGTACTTC.

V is TRBV5-1 and J is TRBJ2-2; perhaps TRBD1 as D (5 bases). The CDR3 runs to 14 residues. Per germline, CDR1 SGHRS and CDR2 YFSETQ. V shed 2 bases and J shed 3 bases, with 8 bases lying between them. The CDR3 region is CASSFQGDTGELFF. CDR3 sequence (DNA): TGCGCCAGCAGCTTTCAGGGTGACACCGGGGAGCTGTTTTTT.

The chain has TRBV5-1 and TRBJ1-1, with a possible D match to TRBD1 (6 bases). CDR3 length equals 16 residues. Trimming took off 3 bases at V and 2 bases at J, with 17 bases between the two ends. CDR1 is SGHRS, CDR2 YFSETQ, per germline. The CDR3 DNA reads as TGCGCCAGCAGCTCCAACTCCGGGACAAAAAACACTGAAGCTTTCTTT. Translation: CASSSNSGTKNTEAFF.

V is TRBV7-9 and J is TRBJ1-3; TRBD1 is a possible D gene (5 bases). CDR3 size: 15 residues. The V and J ends lost 7 bases and 0 bases respectively, with 13 bases between them. Looked up from germline, CDR1 is SEHNR and CDR2 is FQNEAQ (reference sequence). CDR3 in amino acids: CASTGDGRSGNTIYF. The CDR3, as DNA: TGTGCCAGCACCGGGGACGGCCGCTCTGGAAACACCATATATTTT.

The CDR3 protein is CASSSRDTNTIYF. The CDR3 region has the DNA TGTGCCAGCAGCTCCCGGGACACAAACACCATATATTTT. V and J are TRBV9 and TRBJ1-3; D may be TRBD1 (6 bases). This CDR3 is 13 amino acids long. Trimming left V 4 bases short and J 6 bases short, with 11 bases between. Germline CDR1 and CDR2: SGDLS and YYNGEE.

This clone was counted a single time. The V gene is TRBV7-2, the J gene TRBJ1-1; no firm D call. In germline, CDR1 is SGHTA, CDR2 FQGNSA. This CDR3 region has 13 residues. V dropped 5 bases and J dropped 0 bases, with 7 bases sitting between them. CDR3 in amino acids: CASSAQLNTEAFF. Here the CDR3 DNA reads TGTGCCAGCAGCGCCCAACTGAACACTGAAGCTTTCTTT.